Following are 15 T cell receptor beta chains from one sample sequenced in a study of cytomegalovirus exposure and HLA in healthy donors. PCR used 60 Vbeta primers and 13 Jbeta primers. Generated by immunoSEQ multiplex PCR, the TCRdb table keeps only in-frame clones and is missing some. Here the sample spans 95,000 to 100,000 clones, 60% to 75% being singletons. Sequencing input: PBMCs. These receptor sequences come from a woman aged 40 to 55 in good health and CMV-seronegative.

This clone is a singleton in its sample. The V gene is TRBV6-4, the J gene TRBJ2-2, with 13 bases aligning to TRBD2. Germline trimming cut 4 bases from V and 1 base from J; bases unmatched to any gene: 0. Germline V gene data show CDR1 as MRHNA and CDR2 as SNTAGT. The CDR3 totals 16 residues. CDR3 in amino acids: CASSGTSGGNTGELFF. Here the CDR3 DNA reads TGTGCCAGCAGTGGGACTAGCGGGGGGAACACCGGGGAGCTGTTTTTT.

This chain uses TRBV27 with TRBJ2-3; possible D gene TRBD2, 5 bases. The CDR3 is made up of 15 amino acids. V gave up 0 bases and J gave up 3 bases, with 10 bases separating them. CDR1 is MNHEY and CDR2 is SMNVEV in the germline V gene (reference sequence). DNA of the CDR3: TGTGCCAGCAGTTTATCCGGGGTTGGGACAGATACGCAGTATTTT. Its translation is CASSLSGVGTDTQYF.

CDR3 sequence (DNA): TGTGCCAGCAAAGCGGGAGGCTCCTACAATGAGCAGTTCTTC. This codes for CASKAGGSYNEQFF. This sequence joins TRBV27 and TRBJ2-1, with 9 bases that match TRBD2. The CDR3 spans 14 residues. Per the germline V gene, CDR1 is MNHEY and CDR2 is SMNVEV (reference sequence). Trimming at V came to 7 bases and at J to 0 bases, leaving 1 base not matched to a gene.

The chain employs TRBV19 and TRBJ2-3; D is possibly TRBD2 (5 bases). Trimming shortened V by 4 bases and J by 3 bases, and 14 bases separated the two germline ends. CDR1 is LNHDA, CDR2 SQIVND, per germline (reference sequence). The CDR3 extends over 15 amino acids. In nucleotides, the CDR3 is TGTGCCAGTAGTAGCTTCGGGGTTGGGACAGATACGCAGTATTTT. Its protein product is CASSSFGVGTDTQYF.

This clone came up once. The chain joins TRBV6-6 to TRBJ2-7; perhaps TRBD2 as D (6 bases). Trimming removed 2 bases at V and 5 bases at J, with 16 bases between. CDR3 length equals 15 residues. Germline V CDR1 and CDR2: MNHNY, SVGAGI (reference sequence). The CDR3 here is CASSYPGEGVHEQYF. The DNA of the CDR3 is TGTGCCAGCAGTTACCCGGGAGAGGGAGTCCACGAGCAGTACTTC.

The chain couples TRBV6-6 to TRBJ1-3; D is ambiguous. Per the germline V gene, CDR1 is MNHNY and CDR2 is SVGAGI (reference sequence). Trimming shortened V by 4 bases and J by 0 bases, and 13 bases separated the two germline ends. There are 16 residues in the CDR3. CDR3 amino acids: CASSLKRNRSGNTIYF. CDR3 coding DNA: TGTGCCAGCAGTTTGAAGAGGAATCGCTCTGGAAACACCATATATTTT.

This clone has a handful of counts. The rearrangement uses TRBV19 and TRBJ1-6; weak D call: TRBD1 (5 bases). From germline, CDR1 is LNHDA and CDR2 SQIVND (reference sequence). Deletions cut 4 bases from V and 10 bases from J, with 8 bases between. The CDR3 length is 12 residues. CDR3 DNA: TGTGCCAGTAGTACAGGGATATCACCCCTCCACTTT. It encodes CASSTGISPLHF.

On this clone: The sample holds other DNA sequences that translate to the same CDR3. The chain employs TRBV5-4 and TRBJ2-3, with D maybe TRBD1 (6 bases). Germline loops: CDR1 SGHNT, CDR2 YYREEE (reference sequence). The CDR3 runs 15 residues. The germline V and J ends were trimmed by 4 bases and 0 bases, with 12 bases remaining between them. The CDR3 DNA follows: TGTGCCAGCAGCACCTCGACAGGTAGCACAGATACGCAGTATTTT. This gives the protein CASSTSTGSTDTQYF.

The table lists this clone with a few counts. V and J are TRBV6-5 and TRBJ2-7; D unresolved. CDR3 length: 14 residues. The germline V and J ends were trimmed by 4 bases and 0 bases, with 10 bases remaining between them. CDR1 is MNHEY and CDR2 is SVGAGI in the germline V gene. CDR3: CASSLALSSYEQYF. The CDR3 coding sequence is TGTGCCAGCAGTTTAGCCCTCAGCTCCTACGAGCAGTACTTC.

This rearrangement joins TRBV19 to TRBJ1-5; D might be TRBD1 (5 bases). This CDR3 has 16 residues. Trimming cost V 4 bases and J 4 bases, with 17 bases left between them. Germline V CDR1 and CDR2: LNHDA, SQIVND (reference sequence). CDR3 coding DNA: TGTGCCAGTAGTACCCTGGAGGGGTCGTTTAATCAGCCCCAGCATTTT. Its translation: CASSTLEGSFNQPQHF.

The genes are TRBV19 and TRBJ2-1; TRBD2 agrees at 9 bases. The V and J ends lost 5 bases and 7 bases, in that order; junction bases with no gene match: 12. Germline V gene sequence: CDR1 LNHDA, CDR2 SQIVND (reference sequence). The CDR3 runs to 16 residues. The CDR3 bases are TGTGCCAGTAGTCTCCACAATCCGGGACTAGCAAATGAGCAGTTCTTC. Protein product: CASSLHNPGLANEQFF.

The chain joins TRBV11-2 to TRBJ2-3; 12 nucleotides line up with TRBD2. The CDR3 covers 16 residues. Germline CDR1 is SGHAT and CDR2 is FQNNGV. V gave up 4 bases and J gave up 5 bases; unmatched junction bases: 7. Here the CDR3 reads CASSWRTSGIGDTQYF. DNA of the CDR3: TGTGCCAGCAGCTGGCGGACTAGCGGGATCGGAGATACGCAGTATTTT. Full variable domain (missing parts from reference TRBV11-2 and TRBJ2-3): EAGVAQSPRYKIIEKRQSVAFWCNPISGHATLYWYQQILGQGPKLLIQFQNNGVVDDSQLPKDRFSAERLKGVDSTLKIQPAKLEDSAVYLCASSWRTSGIGDTQYFGPGTRLTVL.

This chain uses TRBV29-1 with TRBJ1-5, with a possible D match to TRBD1 (5 bases). The ends were cut back, 1 base at V and 7 bases at J, with 14 bases in the middle. This CDR3 has 14 amino acids. Germline V lookup: CDR1 SQVTM, CDR2 ANQGSEA. The CDR3 reads CSVEVGQGGQPQHF. In nucleotides, the CDR3 is TGCAGCGTTGAAGTGGGCCAGGGTGGACAGCCCCAGCATTTT.

There are a few counts of this clone. This specimen includes other DNA sequences encoding the same CDR3. J is TRBJ1-2 and V is TRBV28, with D possibly being TRBD1 (5 bases). CDR1 MDHEN and CDR2 SYDVKM come from the germline V gene. V dropped 6 bases and J dropped 7 bases, with 15 bases sitting between them. The CDR3 is 13 amino acids. The DNA for the CDR3 is TGTGCCAGCAGACCCCCCGGGGGAGGTGGCTACACCTTC. It yields the protein CASRPPGGGGYTF.

The chain links TRBV7-9 to TRBJ2-7; 11 bases map to TRBD1. This CDR3 has 15 residues. CDR1 is SEHNR, CDR2 FQNEAQ, per germline (reference sequence). Trimming cost V 3 bases and J 5 bases; bases outside gene matches: 6. CDR3 protein: CASSLLRDRGDEQYF. DNA for the CDR3: TGTGCCAGCAGCTTGCTCCGGGACAGGGGGGACGAGCAGTACTTC.